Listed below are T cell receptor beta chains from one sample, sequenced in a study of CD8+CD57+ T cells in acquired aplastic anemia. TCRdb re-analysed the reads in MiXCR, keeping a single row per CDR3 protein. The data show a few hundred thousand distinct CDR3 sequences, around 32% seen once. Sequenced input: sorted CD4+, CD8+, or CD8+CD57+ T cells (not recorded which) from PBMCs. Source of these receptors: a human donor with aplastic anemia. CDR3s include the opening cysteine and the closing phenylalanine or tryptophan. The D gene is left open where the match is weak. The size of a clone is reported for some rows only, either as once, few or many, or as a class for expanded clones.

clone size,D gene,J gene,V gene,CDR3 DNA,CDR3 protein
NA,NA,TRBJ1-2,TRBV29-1,TGCAGCGAGACCAAGACTGGGTATGGCTACACCTTC,CSETKTGYGYTF
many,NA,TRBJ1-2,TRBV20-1,TGCAGCGGAGGGCCCATAGGGATGGGAAAAAGCTATGGCTACACCTTC,CSGGPIGMGKSYGYTF
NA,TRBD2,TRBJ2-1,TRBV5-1,TGCGCCAGCAGCTTGGGGGTAGCGGGGGCCTACAATGAGCAGTTCTTC,CASSLGVAGAYNEQFF
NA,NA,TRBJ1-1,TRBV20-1,TGCAGTGCTATTCAGGGTTTGCCTGAAGCTTTCTTT,CSAIQGLPEAFF
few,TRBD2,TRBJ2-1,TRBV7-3,TGTGCCAGCAGTTGGACTAGCGGGGGGTTTGAGCAGTTCTTC,CASSWTSGGFEQFF
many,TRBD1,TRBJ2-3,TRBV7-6,TGTGCCAGCAGCCTCAGGATAGGACAGGGGGCCCAAAGCACAGATACGCAGTATTTT,CASSLRIGQGAQSTDTQYF
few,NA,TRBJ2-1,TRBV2,TGTGCCAGCAAAGACGGGGACTTAAATGAGCAGTTCTTC,CASKDGDLNEQFF
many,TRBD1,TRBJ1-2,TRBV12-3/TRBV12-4,TGTGCCAGCAGTCCCGATGGGACAGGGGGCTATGGCTACACCTTC,CASSPDGTGGYGYTF
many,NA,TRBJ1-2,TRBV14,TGTGCCAGCAGCCCCACGGGCCGCGCTAACTATGGCTACACCTTC,CASSPTGRANYGYTF
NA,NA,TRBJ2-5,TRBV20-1,TGCAGTGCTAGGTATGCAGGACAAGAGACCCAGTACTTC,CSARYAGQETQYF
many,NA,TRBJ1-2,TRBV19,TGTGCCAGTAGTAACCTCGCAGGAGCTAACTATGGCTACACCTTC,CASSNLAGANYGYTF
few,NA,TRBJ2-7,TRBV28,NA,CASSTSGQGNWGEQYF
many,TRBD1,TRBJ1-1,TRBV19,TGTGCCAGTAGTGCCGGGACAGAGAACACTGAAGCTTTCTTT,CASSAGTENTEAFF
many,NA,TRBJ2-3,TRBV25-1,TGTGCCAGCAAACACAAGGGGAGAGATACGCAGTATTTT,CASKHKGRDTQYF
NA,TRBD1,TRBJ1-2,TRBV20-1,TGCAGTGCTCCGACAGGGGGGAGAGGCTACACCTTC,CSAPTGGRGYTF
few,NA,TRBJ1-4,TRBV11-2,TGTGCCAGCAGCTTAGTTAAGGGGGCAACTAATGAAAAACTGTTTTTT,CASSLVKGATNEKLFF
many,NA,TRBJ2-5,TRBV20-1,TGCAGTGCTACAGCCATCGGGTACCAAGAGACCCAGTACTTC,CSATAIGYQETQYF
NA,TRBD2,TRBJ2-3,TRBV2,TGTGCCAGCAGGGAGACTAGCGGGAGTGGCACAGATACGCAGTATTTT,CASRETSGSGTDTQYF
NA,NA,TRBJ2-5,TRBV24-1,TGTGCCACCAGTGCGACAGGCGAAGAGACCCAGTACTTC,CATSATGEETQYF
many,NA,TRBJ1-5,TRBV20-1,TGCAGTGCTAGTGGGGGTAGCAATCAGCCCCAGCATTTT,CSASGGSNQPQHF
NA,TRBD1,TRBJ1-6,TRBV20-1,TGCAGTGCTAGTGGACAGGGAGATACGACACCCCTCCACTTT,CSASGQGDTTPLHF
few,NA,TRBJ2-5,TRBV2,TGTGCCAGCAGTTACCGTACAAAGACCCAGTACTTC,CASSYRTKTQYF
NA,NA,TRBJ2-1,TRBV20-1,TGCAGTGCTAGACCTATGGAAGGGACCTATTCCAATGAGCAGTTCTTC,CSARPMEGTYSNEQFF
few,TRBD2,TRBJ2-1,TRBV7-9,TGTGCCAGCAGCCTCCTAGCGGAGAATGCCAATGAGCGGTTCTTC,CASSLLAENANERFF
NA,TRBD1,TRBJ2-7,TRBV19,TGTGCCAGTAGTATAGATGGGACAGGGGGCAGGGACGAGCAGTACTTC,CASSIDGTGGRDEQYF
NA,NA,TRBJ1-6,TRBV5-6,TGTGCCAGCAGCTTGGGACCGACGGGGATGAATTCACCCCTCCACTTT,CASSLGPTGMNSPLHF